These 27 T cell receptor beta chains originate from one sample sequenced in a study of shared clonotypes between healthy human individuals. Sequencing used immunoSEQ multiplex PCR; TCRdb keeps in-frame clones, though not all of them. This sample has about 2.4 million clones; more than 85% occur once, and the top ten carry about 0.39%. The sequenced sample consisted of naive CD4+ T cells from PBMCs. Subset of the sample: CD45RA+ positively selected. The receptors were sampled from a man between 18 and 29 years old in good health. Some clones in this sample may be carry-over from other donors' samples.

The rearrangement joins TRBV6-5 to TRBJ1-1, with D unresolved. Germline V gene sequence: CDR1 MNHEY, CDR2 SVGAGI. The CDR3 is made up of 14 amino acids. Trimming took off 6 bases at V and 1 base at J, with 12 bases between the two ends. The CDR3 spells CASRARTENTEAFF. CDR3 in DNA: TGTGCCAGCAGGGCACGGACGGAGAACACTGAAGCTTTCTTT.

This sequence joins TRBV4-1 and TRBJ2-2, with D hard to call. This CDR3 is built from 17 residues. The germline gives CDR1 MGHRA, CDR2 YSYEKL. V shed 0 bases and J shed 2 bases, with 13 bases lying between them. CDR3 bases: TGCGCCAGCAGCCAAGAAGGGCGGCGGCCTAACACCGGGGAGCTGTTTTTT. Translated: CASSQEGRRPNTGELFF.

V usage is TRBV5-1 and J usage is TRBJ2-1, with D perhaps matching TRBD1 or TRBD2 (5 bases each). V gave up 2 bases and J gave up 6 bases, with 9 bases separating them. Germline-derived CDR1 and CDR2 are SGHRS and YFSETQ. CDR3 size: 13 residues. As DNA, the CDR3 is TGCGCCAGCAGCTTCGAGGGGAGCAATGAGCAGTTCTTC. Translated: CASSFEGSNEQFF.

J is TRBJ2-1 and V is TRBV5-1, with TRBD2 matching over 13 bases. Germline V gene data show CDR1 as SGHRS and CDR2 as YFSETQ. V trimming: 6 bases; J trimming: 6 bases; junction bases outside the gene matches: 9. CDR3 size: 16 residues. Here the CDR3 DNA reads TGCGCCAGCACCAGGACCGGGACTAGCGGGACCAATGAGCAGTTCTTC. It yields the protein CASTRTGTSGTNEQFF.

This clone was found a few times. This specimen includes other DNA sequences encoding the same CDR3. The chain has TRBV6-5 and TRBJ2-7; tentative D call: TRBD1 (5 bases). V was pared by 0 bases and J by 0 bases, with 9 bases between. The CDR3 consists of 15 residues. The germline gives CDR1 MNHEY, CDR2 SVGAGI. CDR3 residues: CASSYSGRSSYEQYF. CDR3 coding DNA: TGTGCCAGCAGTTACTCGGGGCGGTCCTCCTACGAGCAGTACTTC.

Here the CDR3 DNA reads TGTGCCAGCACCTGGTTTGCAGGGGGTGTATTCGAGCAGTACTTC. Protein: CASTWFAGGVFEQYF. The chain has TRBV7-2 and TRBJ2-7; TRBD1 agrees at 7 bases. V was pared by 7 bases and J by 6 bases, with 15 bases of the junction left unmatched. Per the germline V gene, CDR1 is SGHTA and CDR2 is FQGNSA. The CDR3 covers 15 residues.

This clone was counted once. The V gene is TRBV29-1, the J gene TRBJ2-5, with a tentative D call TRBD2 (6 bases). The CDR3 totals 12 residues. The V and J ends lost 7 bases and 4 bases respectively, with 13 bases between them. Germline V gene sequence: CDR1 SQVTM, CDR2 ANQGSEA. The CDR3 region has the DNA TGCAGCGCGCGGCTAGCGCCAGAGACCCAGTACTTC. Its translation is CSARLAPETQYF.

The CDR3, as DNA: TGTGCCAGCAGTACTTGGACTTCTGGCTACACCTTC. Translated: CASSTWTSGYTF. V is TRBV25-1 and J is TRBJ1-2; D not certain. The V and J ends lost 5 bases and 7 bases respectively, with 11 bases between them. CDR3 length equals 12 residues. Germline V gene lookup returns CDR1 MGHDK and CDR2 SYGVNS.

This clone was detected a few times. The same CDR3 also results from other DNA sequences found in this sample. The chain links TRBV5-1 to TRBJ2-3; D remains unclear. Germline CDR1 is SGHRS and CDR2 is YFSETQ. Trimming removed 4 bases at V and 0 bases at J, with 9 bases between. The CDR3 length is 14 residues. As DNA, the CDR3 is TGCGCCAGCAGCGACGGGTCGAGCACAGATACGCAGTATTTT. It is translated as CASSDGSSTDTQYF.

The genes are TRBV28 and TRBJ2-7; 12 nucleotides line up with TRBD1. This CDR3 spans 16 amino acids. From germline, CDR1 is MDHEN and CDR2 SYDVKM. V gave up 5 bases and J gave up 6 bases; unmatched junction bases: 11. The CDR3 region is CASSPGTGGRRGEQYF. The CDR3 nucleotides read TGTGCCAGCAGTCCCGGGACAGGGGGCCGAAGGGGCGAGCAGTACTTC.

A remark on this clone: This same CDR3 is encoded by further DNA sequences in the sample. The gene calls are TRBV19 and TRBJ1-2; D may be TRBD1 (5 bases). Germline CDR1 and CDR2: LNHDA and SQIVND (reference sequence). The CDR3 is made up of 14 amino acids. V gave up 2 bases and J gave up 2 bases, with 9 bases separating them. The CDR3 spells CASSITGGNYGYTF. CDR3 coding DNA: TGTGCCAGTAGTATAACGGGGGGAAACTATGGCTACACCTTC.

The chain employs TRBV10-3 and TRBJ2-5; TRBD1 matches at 10 bases. Germline V gives CDR1 ENHRY, CDR2 SYGVKD. This CDR3 spans 16 amino acids. After removal of 3 bases from V and 5 bases from J, the junction contained 9 bases not matched to a gene. The CDR3 here is CAISDWGQGFSETQYF. Written as DNA, the CDR3 is TGTGCCATCAGTGACTGGGGACAGGGGTTTTCGGAGACCCAGTACTTC.

In this sample, this clone turned up once. CDR3: CASSQQTPRTAYNEQFF. CDR3 sequence (DNA): TGCGCCAGCAGCCAACAGACGCCCAGGACAGCCTACAATGAGCAGTTCTTC. The chain recombines TRBV4-1 with TRBJ2-1; D possibly corresponds to TRBD1 (6 bases). Germline CDR1 and CDR2: MGHRA and YSYEKL. There are 17 residues in the CDR3. Trimming pared 2 bases from V and 2 bases from J, leaving 16 bases between.

The chain carries TRBV18 and TRBJ1-1, with D uncertain. V lost 1 base, J lost 3 bases, and 9 bases lay in between. Germline V gene sequence: CDR1 KGHSH, CDR2 LQKENI. CDR3 size: 14 residues. This CDR3 reads CASSPQVLDTEAFF. In DNA form, the CDR3 reads TGTGCCAGCTCACCACAGGTCCTCGACACTGAAGCTTTCTTT. The full variable domain, completed using reference TRBV18 and TRBJ1-1, is NAGVMQNPRHLVRRRGQEARLRCSPMKGHSHVYWYRQLPEEGLKFMVYLQKENIIDESGMPKERFSAEFPKEGPSILRIQQVVRGDSAAYFCASSPQVLDTEAFFGQGTRLTVV.

V and J are TRBV7-9 and TRBJ2-5; possible D gene TRBD2, 6 bases. The closer fit of TRBJ2-7 to the DNA end suggests the J call may be wrong. The CDR3 spans 15 residues. The V gene's germline CDR1 is SEHNR and CDR2 FQNEAQ (reference sequence). The CDR3 coding sequence is TGTGCCAGCAGCTTAATTGTCGACGGGACTTACGAGCAGTACTTC. Encoded protein: CASSLIVDGTYEQYF.

The rearrangement uses TRBV7-7 and TRBJ2-2; 13 bases map to TRBD2. The CDR3 has 16 amino acids. The V segment lost 5 bases and the J segment 7 bases; nucleotides outside the gene matches: 7. Germline loops: CDR1 SSHAT, CDR2 FNYEAQ (reference sequence). CDR3 coding DNA: TGTGCCAGCAGCGCGGGACTAGCGGGACTAGTCGGGGAGCTGTTTTTT. This encodes CASSAGLAGLVGELFF. The full variable domain, its missing parts supplied by reference TRBV7-7 and TRBJ2-2, is GAGVSQSPRYKVTKRGQDVTLRCDPISSHATLYWYQQALGQGPEFLTYFNYEAQPDKSGLPSDRFSAERPEGSISTLTIQRTEQRDSAMYRCASSAGLAGLVGELFFGEGSRLTVL.

The chain links TRBV14 to TRBJ2-7; 16 bases are a match to TRBD2. V trimming: 3 bases; J trimming: 0 bases; junction bases outside the gene matches: 5. This CDR3 comprises 18 residues. Germline V gives CDR1 SGHDN, CDR2 FVKESK. The chain's CDR3 is CASSHGTSGRAYSYEQYF. The CDR3 DNA is TGTGCCAGCAGCCACGGGACTAGCGGGAGGGCCTACTCCTACGAGCAGTACTTC.

The rearrangement uses TRBV28 and TRBJ2-6; D unresolved. CDR3 length: 18 amino acids. Germline loops: CDR1 MDHEN, CDR2 SYDVKM. Trimming removed 1 base at V and 4 bases at J, with 17 bases between. CDR3 DNA: TGTGCCAGCAGTTTATATCTCTCTGGGGTCAACGGGGCCAACGTCCTGACTTTC. This codes for CASSLYLSGVNGANVLTF.

The genes are TRBV7-9 and TRBJ2-2; D perhaps matches TRBD2 (5 bases). CDR3 length: 13 amino acids. The V gene's germline CDR1 is SEHNR and CDR2 FQNEAQ (reference sequence). The germline V and J ends were trimmed by 8 bases and 13 bases, with 20 bases remaining between them. DNA for the CDR3: TGTGCCAGCGGCGAGCCAGGAGGAAGCGGGCTGTTTTTT. Amino acid sequence: CASGEPGGSGLFF.

This chain links TRBV29-1 with TRBJ2-7; 10 positions agree with TRBD1. V was clipped by 6 bases and J by 3 bases; unmatched bases: 5. Germline V gene lookup returns CDR1 SQVTM and CDR2 ANQGSEA. The CDR3 has 13 amino acids. DNA for the CDR3: TGCAGCGTCAGCGGGACAGGGGTCTACGAGCAGTACTTC. Protein: CSVSGTGVYEQYF.

As for this clone: Other nucleotide sequences from this sample produce the same CDR3. V and J are TRBV7-3 and TRBJ2-7, with D hard to call. The CDR3 totals 14 residues. Germline CDR1 reads SGHTA; CDR2 reads FQGTGA. The V gene lost 0 bases and the J gene lost 2 bases, with 8 bases spanning the gap. Here the CDR3 DNA reads TGTGCCAGCAGCTTAACCGCTGCTGCCTACGAGCAGTACTTC. This encodes CASSLTAAAYEQYF.

The V gene is TRBV10-3, the J gene TRBJ1-4; 10 bases fit TRBD1. CDR3 size: 16 residues. Unmatched junction bases numbered 6, after V lost 3 bases and J lost 5 bases. The V gene's germline CDR1 is ENHRY and CDR2 SYGVKD. CDR3 DNA sequence: TGTGCCATCAGTGAAGGTCCGGGACAGGGGAATGAAAAACTGTTTTTT. As protein: CAISEGPGQGNEKLFF.

The genes are TRBV28 and TRBJ1-2; unclear D gene. V shed 3 bases and J shed 5 bases, with 10 bases lying between them. Germline CDR1 is MDHEN and CDR2 is SYDVKM. The CDR3 covers 13 residues. The CDR3 DNA is TGTGCCAGCAGTTTTAGGGCCGAATATGGCTACACCTTC. Its protein product is CASSFRAEYGYTF.

A remark on this clone: Compared with germline, one end of the junction differs, possibly owing to a read error. At the DNA level, this CDR3 is encoded by other sequences in the same sample as well. J is TRBJ2-7 and V is TRBV7-8, with no clear D. Germline CDR1 SGHVS, CDR2 FQNEAQ. This CDR3 region has 14 residues. In DNA, the CDR3 is TGTGCCAGCAGCTCCCGGAGAACCTCCTACGAGCAGTACTTT. It specifies CASSSRRTSYEQYF.

The genes are TRBV2 and TRBJ2-1; 10 bases fit TRBD2. Losses at the gene ends were 4 bases for V and 7 bases for J; bases not matched to a gene: 10. Per germline, CDR1 SNHLY and CDR2 FYNNEI. The CDR3 length is 16 residues. CDR3 DNA: TGTGCCAGCAGTGTAGAAGCGGGAGGGCCCTTAAATGAGCAGTTCTTC. This codes for CASSVEAGGPLNEQFF.

This clone came up a few times. The CDR3 region has the DNA TGTGCCAGCAGCCGGACAGACGGCAGCACAGATACGCAGTATTTT. Translated: CASSRTDGSTDTQYF. The rearrangement joins TRBV5-4 to TRBJ2-3, with D maybe TRBD1 (6 bases). With 4 bases removed from V and 0 bases from J, the gap between germline ends came to 12 bases. The CDR3 contains 15 residues. Germline-derived CDR1 and CDR2 are SGHNT and YYREEE (reference sequence).

The chain uses TRBV4-2 and TRBJ2-7; D possibly corresponds to TRBD2 (6 bases). The V end lost 1 base, the J end lost 3 bases, and 16 bases lay between the germline ends. CDR3 length: 16 amino acids. Germline-derived CDR1 and CDR2 are LGHNA and YNFKEQ. For the CDR3, the DNA is TGTGCCAGCAGCCAAGTCGGCGGGACTTCCTACTACGAGCAGTACTTC. Protein product: CASSQVGGTSYYEQYF.